This T cell receptor beta chain was identified during a study of Ad26.COV2.S vaccination and SARS-CoV-2 variants. Study-wide results and caveats: Spike-specific responses of CD8+ and CD4+ T cells were reported to display substantial breadth after vaccination.

A remark on this clone: Its matching antigen is unknown.

Only in-frame clones appear in the TCRdb table, and some are missing; sequencing was by immunoSEQ multiplex PCR. The repertoire holds about 250,000 clones, 87% seen once, with about 3.1% in the top ten. Indicated treatment: roughly 19 received Ad26.COV2.S at low or high dose, single or two shots; 5 received placebo; per-sample allocation not given. Sampling happened 63 days after the first vaccine or placebo injection. This sequence originates from a person between 18 and 65 years old who received the Ad26.COV2.S COVID-19 vaccine or a placebo. The material sequenced was peripheral blood, taken in a trial of Ad26.COV2.S vaccine versus placebo.

CDR3: CASSIRQGNYEQYF. For the CDR3, the DNA is TGTGCCAGTAGTATCAGACAGGGCAACTACGAGCAGTACTTC. The rearrangement uses TRBV19 and TRBJ2-7; 7 bases line up with TRBD1. The CDR3 is 14 residues long. Germline CDR1 and CDR2: LNHDA and SQIVND (reference sequence). The ends lost 3 bases at V and 3 bases at J; junction bases unmatched: 5. Full variable domain (missing parts from reference TRBV19 and TRBJ2-7): DGGITQSPKYLFRKEGQNVTLSCEQNLNHDAMYWYRQDPGQGLRLIYYSQIVNDFQKGDIAEGYSVSREKKESFPLTVTSAQKNPTAFYLCASSIRQGNYEQYFGPGTRLTVT.